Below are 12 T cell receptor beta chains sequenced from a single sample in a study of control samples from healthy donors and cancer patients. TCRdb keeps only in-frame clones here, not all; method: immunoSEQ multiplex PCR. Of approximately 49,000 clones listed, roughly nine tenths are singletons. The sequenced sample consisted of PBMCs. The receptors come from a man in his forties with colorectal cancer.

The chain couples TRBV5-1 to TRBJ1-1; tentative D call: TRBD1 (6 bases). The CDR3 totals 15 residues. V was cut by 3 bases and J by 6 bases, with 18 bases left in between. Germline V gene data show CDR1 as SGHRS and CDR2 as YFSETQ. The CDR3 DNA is TGCGCCAGCAGCTATACAGGGCTACAGAGATCTGAAGCTTTCTTT. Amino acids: CASSYTGLQRSEAFF.

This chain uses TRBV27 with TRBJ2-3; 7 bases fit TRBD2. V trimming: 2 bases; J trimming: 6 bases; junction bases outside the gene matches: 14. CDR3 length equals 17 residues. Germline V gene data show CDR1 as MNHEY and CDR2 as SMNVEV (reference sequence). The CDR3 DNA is TGTGCCAGCAGTTTAACCCCCCTTCGAGGGAGGGACGATACGCAGTATTTT. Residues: CASSLTPLRGRDDTQYF.

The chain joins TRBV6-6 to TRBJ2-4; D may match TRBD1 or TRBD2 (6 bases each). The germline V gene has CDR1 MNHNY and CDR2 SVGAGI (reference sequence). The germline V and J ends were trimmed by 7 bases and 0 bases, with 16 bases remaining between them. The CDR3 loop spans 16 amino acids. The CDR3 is CASTSGAKLAKNIQYF. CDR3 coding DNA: TGTGCCAGCACCTCGGGGGCGAAGCTAGCCAAAAACATTCAGTACTTC.

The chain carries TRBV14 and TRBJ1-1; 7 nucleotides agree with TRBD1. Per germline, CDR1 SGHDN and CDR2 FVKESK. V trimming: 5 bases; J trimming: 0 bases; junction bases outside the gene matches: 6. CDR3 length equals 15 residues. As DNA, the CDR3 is TGTGCCAGCAGCATCATAGGGACAGTGAACACTGAAGCTTTCTTT. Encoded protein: CASSIIGTVNTEAFF.

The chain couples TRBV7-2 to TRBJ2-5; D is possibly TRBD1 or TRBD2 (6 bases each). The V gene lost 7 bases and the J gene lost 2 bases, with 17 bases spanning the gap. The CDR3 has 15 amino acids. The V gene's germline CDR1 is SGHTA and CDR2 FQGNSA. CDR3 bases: TGTGCCAGCACCCGTCGGGGGCCTCGGCAAGAGACCCAGTACTTC. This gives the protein CASTRRGPRQETQYF.

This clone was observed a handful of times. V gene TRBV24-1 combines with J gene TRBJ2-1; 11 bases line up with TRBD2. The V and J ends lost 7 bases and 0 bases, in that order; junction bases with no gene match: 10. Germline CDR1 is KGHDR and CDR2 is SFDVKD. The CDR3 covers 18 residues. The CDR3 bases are TGTGCCACCAGACCTAGCGGGAGGATAAGTGGCTCCTACAATGAGCAGTTCTTC. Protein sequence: CATRPSGRISGSYNEQFF.

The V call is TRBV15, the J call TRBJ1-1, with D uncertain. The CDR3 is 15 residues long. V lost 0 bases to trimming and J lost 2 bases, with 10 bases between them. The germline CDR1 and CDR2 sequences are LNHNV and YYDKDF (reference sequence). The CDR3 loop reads CATSREAEPNTEAFF. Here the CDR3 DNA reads TGTGCCACCAGCAGAGAGGCCGAGCCCAACACTGAAGCTTTCTTT.

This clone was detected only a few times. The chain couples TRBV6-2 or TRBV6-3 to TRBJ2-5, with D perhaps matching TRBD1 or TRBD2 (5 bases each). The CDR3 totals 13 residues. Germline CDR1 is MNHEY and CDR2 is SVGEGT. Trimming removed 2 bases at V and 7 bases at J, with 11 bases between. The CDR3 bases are TGTGCCAGCAGTTACGGGGCTCGGGGGACCCAGTACTTC. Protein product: CASSYGARGTQYF.

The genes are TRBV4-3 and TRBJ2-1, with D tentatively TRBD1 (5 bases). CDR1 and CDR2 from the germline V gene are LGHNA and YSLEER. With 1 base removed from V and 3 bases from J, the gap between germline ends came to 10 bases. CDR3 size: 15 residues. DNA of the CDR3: TGCGCCAGCAGCCAAGGATGGGGCTTCTACAATGAGCAGTTCTTC. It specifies CASSQGWGFYNEQFF.

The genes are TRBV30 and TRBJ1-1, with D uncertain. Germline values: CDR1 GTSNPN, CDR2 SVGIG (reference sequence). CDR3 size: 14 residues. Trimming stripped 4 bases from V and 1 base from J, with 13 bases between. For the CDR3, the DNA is TGTGCCTGGAACACCATTGCAGGGAACACTGAAGCTTTCTTT. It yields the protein CAWNTIAGNTEAFF.

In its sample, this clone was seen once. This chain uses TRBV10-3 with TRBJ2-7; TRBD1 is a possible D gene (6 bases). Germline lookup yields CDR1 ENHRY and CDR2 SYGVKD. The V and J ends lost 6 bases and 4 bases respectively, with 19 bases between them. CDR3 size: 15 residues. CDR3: CAISDPGRGYYEQYF. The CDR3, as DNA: TGTGCCATCAGCGACCCCGGCAGGGGTTATTACGAGCAGTACTTC.

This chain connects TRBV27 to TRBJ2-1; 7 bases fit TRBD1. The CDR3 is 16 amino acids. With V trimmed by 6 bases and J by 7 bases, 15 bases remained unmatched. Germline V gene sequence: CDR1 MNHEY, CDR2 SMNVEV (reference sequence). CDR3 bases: TGTGCCAGCAGACAGTACAGGGGAACGGCCAAAAATGAGCAGTTCTTC. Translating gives CASRQYRGTAKNEQFF.